Presented here are 16 T cell receptor beta chains from one specimen sequenced in a study of cytomegalovirus exposure and HLA in healthy donors. Clones were sequenced by immunoSEQ multiplex PCR, and TCRdb holds only the in-frame ones, with some missing. The sample consists of 80,000 to 100,000 clones, about 83% of them appearing once. Sequenced input: PBMCs. The receptors originated from a woman aged 25 to 39 in good health and CMV-seronegative.

The chain links TRBV28 to TRBJ1-4; 9 bases fit TRBD1. The CDR3 consists of 15 residues. Germline lookup yields CDR1 MDHEN and CDR2 SYDVKM. J lost 7 bases, V lost 2 bases, and 5 bases had no gene match. The CDR3 DNA reads as TGTGCCAGCAGTTTACCGGGACAGGGTGGTGAAAAACTGTTTTTT. Its translation: CASSLPGQGGEKLFF.

The rearrangement links TRBV7-7 to TRBJ1-5, with TRBD1 as a possible D gene (5 bases). Germline CDR1 reads SSHAT; CDR2 reads FNYEAQ (reference sequence). Trimming stripped 4 bases from V and 4 bases from J, with 20 bases between. The CDR3 totals 17 residues. CDR3 residues: CASSSPPGRVNNQPQHF. CDR3 in DNA: TGTGCCAGCAGCTCCCCCCCCGGCAGGGTCAATAATCAGCCCCAGCATTTT.

The rearrangement joins TRBV28 to TRBJ1-5; the D is unclear. V was cut by 3 bases and J by 0 bases, with 9 bases left in between. From germline, CDR1 is MDHEN and CDR2 SYDVKM. The CDR3 extends over 15 amino acids. This CDR3 reads CASSFSSVSNQPQHF. CDR3 nucleotides: TGTGCCAGCAGTTTTTCCTCAGTTAGCAATCAGCCCCAGCATTTT.

CDR3 in amino acids: CATSRDGGRGWANVLTF. CDR3 nucleotides: TGTGCCACCAGCAGAGATGGCGGGAGGGGTTGGGCCAACGTCCTGACTTTC. V gene TRBV15 combines with J gene TRBJ2-6, with 9 bases identical to TRBD2. CDR3 length: 17 amino acids. V shed 0 bases and J 5 bases; nucleotides not matched to a gene: 5. Germline V gene data show CDR1 as LNHNV and CDR2 as YYDKDF (reference sequence).

Only one count was recorded for this clone. The V and J genes are TRBV10-3 and TRBJ2-6; 8 bases fit TRBD1. The CDR3 spans 17 residues. CDR1 and CDR2 from the germline V gene are ENHRY and SYGVKD. The V segment lost 6 bases and the J segment 2 bases; nucleotides outside the gene matches: 9. The CDR3 DNA reads TGTGCCATCAGGGACCTGACAGGGGACCCTGGGGCCAACGTCCTGACTTTC. Its translation is CAIRDLTGDPGANVLTF.

This chain connects TRBV6-1 to TRBJ2-7; a weak D match, TRBD1 (6 bases). Trimming shortened V by 11 bases and J by 3 bases, and 20 bases separated the two germline ends. CDR1 is MNHNS, CDR2 SASEGT, per germline. The CDR3 has 14 residues. This chain's CDR3 is CAALEVGHHYEQYF. Written as DNA, the CDR3 is TGTGCCGCCCTCGAAGTGGGACACCACTACGAGCAGTACTTC.

CDR3 sequence (DNA): TGTGCCAGCAGAACCTGGGACTTCAACAATGAGCAGTTCTTC. Protein sequence: CASRTWDFNNEQFF. This sequence joins TRBV6-6 and TRBJ2-1, with D possibly TRBD2 on 6 matching bases. V was clipped by 6 bases and J by 5 bases, with 14 bases between them. Germline V CDR1 and CDR2: MNHNY, SVGAGI (reference sequence). This CDR3 contains 14 residues.

The rearrangement joins TRBV6-5 to TRBJ1-1, with 9 bases that match TRBD1. V gave up 6 bases and J gave up 6 bases; unmatched junction bases: 5. CDR1 and CDR2 from the germline V gene are MNHEY and SVGAGI. CDR3 length: 13 amino acids. This CDR3 reads CASSKQGAAEAFF. The CDR3 DNA follows: TGTGCCAGCAGCAAACAGGGGGCTGCTGAAGCTTTCTTT.

This rearrangement joins TRBV7-2 to TRBJ2-5; no reliable D call. CDR1 and CDR2 (germline): SGHTA, FQGNSA. The CDR3 extends over 14 amino acids. The V end lost 1 base, the J end lost 2 bases, and 8 bases lay between the germline ends. CDR3 in amino acids: CASSLEFSQETQYF. The CDR3 DNA reads as TGTGCCAGCAGCTTAGAATTCTCTCAAGAGACCCAGTACTTC.

The chain couples TRBV2 to TRBJ2-7, with 7 bases lining up with TRBD2. V trimming: 8 bases; J trimming: 1 base; junction bases outside the gene matches: 5. Germline CDR1 and CDR2: SNHLY and FYNNEI. This CDR3 is 13 amino acids long. In nucleotides, the CDR3 is TGTGCCAGCGAGACTAGCCTTTCCTACGAGCAGTACTTC. This gives the protein CASETSLSYEQYF.

The chain is built from TRBV5-1 and TRBJ2-6, with a tentative D call TRBD1 (6 bases). V lost 7 bases and J lost 0, with 11 bases in between. Germline CDR1 is SGHRS and CDR2 is YFSETQ. The CDR3 sequence is 15 residues long. In DNA, the CDR3 is TGCGCCAGCGAGGAACAGGGCTCTGGGGCCAACGTCCTGACTTTC. Its protein is CASEEQGSGANVLTF.

CDR3 nucleotide sequence: TGTGCCAGCAGCTTAAGACAGGAGTACTATGGCTACACCTTC. Amino acid sequence: CASSLRQEYYGYTF. The rearrangement joins TRBV7-9 to TRBJ1-2; tentatively, D is TRBD1 (6 bases). CDR3 length equals 14 residues. Germline CDR1 SEHNR, CDR2 FQNEAQ (reference sequence). With 2 bases removed from V and 3 bases from J, the gap between germline ends came to 10 bases.

This sequence joins TRBV2 and TRBJ1-4; TRBD1 is a possible D gene (5 bases). V was shortened by 4 bases and J by 6 bases, with 12 bases between the two germline ends. Germline V gene data show CDR1 as SNHLY and CDR2 as FYNNEI. This CDR3 has 14 residues. The CDR3 DNA sequence: TGTGCCAGCAGTGTTACAGGCCGGTATGAAAAACTGTTTTTT. Its translation: CASSVTGRYEKLFF.

V gene TRBV2 combines with J gene TRBJ1-2, with a weak D call TRBD1 (5 bases). The CDR3 is 14 residues long. The germline V gene encodes CDR1 SNHLY and CDR2 FYNNEI. Trimming removed 3 bases from V and 6 bases from J, with 14 bases in between. CDR3 region: CASSDVGRGDGYTF. The CDR3 DNA is TGTGCCAGCAGTGATGTGGGGCGGGGAGATGGCTACACCTTC.

The genes are TRBV7-3 and TRBJ2-1; TRBD2 matches 10 bases. V lost 5 bases and J lost 4; bases outside the gene matches: 5. The CDR3 extends over 15 amino acids. Germline CDR1 and CDR2: SGHTA and FQGTGA. CDR3 bases: TGTGCCAGCAGCCCCCTAGCGGGAGAGTACAATGAGCAGTTCTTC. Translating gives CASSPLAGEYNEQFF.

This chain links TRBV28 with TRBJ1-5; D is perhaps TRBD1 (6 bases). CDR1 and CDR2 from the germline V gene are MDHEN and SYDVKM. V shed 3 bases and J shed 15 bases, with 24 bases lying between them. The CDR3 length is 15 residues. In nucleotides, the CDR3 is TGTGCCAGCAGTTTTTACGGCCAGGGGACCCCCCATCGGCATTTT. Amino acid sequence: CASSFYGQGTPHRHF.